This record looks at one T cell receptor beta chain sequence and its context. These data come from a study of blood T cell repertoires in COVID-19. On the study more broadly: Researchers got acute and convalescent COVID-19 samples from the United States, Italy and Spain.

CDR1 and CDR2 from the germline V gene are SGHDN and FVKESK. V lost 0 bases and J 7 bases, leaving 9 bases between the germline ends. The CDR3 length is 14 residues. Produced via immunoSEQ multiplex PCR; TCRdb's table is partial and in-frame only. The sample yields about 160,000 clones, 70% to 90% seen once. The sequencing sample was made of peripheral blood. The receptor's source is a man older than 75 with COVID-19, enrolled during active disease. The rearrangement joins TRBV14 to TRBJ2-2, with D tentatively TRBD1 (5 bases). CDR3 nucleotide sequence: TGTGCCAGCAGCCAAGATTCAGGGTTCGGGGAGCTGTTTTTT. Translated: CASSQDSGFGELFF.